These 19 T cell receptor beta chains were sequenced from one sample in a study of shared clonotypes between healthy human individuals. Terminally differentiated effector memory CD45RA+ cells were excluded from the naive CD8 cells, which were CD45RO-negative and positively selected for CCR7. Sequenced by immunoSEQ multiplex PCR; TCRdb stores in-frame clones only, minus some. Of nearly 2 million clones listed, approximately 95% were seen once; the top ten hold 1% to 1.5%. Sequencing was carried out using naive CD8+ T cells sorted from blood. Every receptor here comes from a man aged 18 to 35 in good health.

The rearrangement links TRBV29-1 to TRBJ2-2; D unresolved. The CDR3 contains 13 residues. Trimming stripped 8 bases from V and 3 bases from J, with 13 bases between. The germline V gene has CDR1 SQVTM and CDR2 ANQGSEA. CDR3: CSTSLEHTGELFF. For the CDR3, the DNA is TGCAGCACATCCCTGGAGCACACCGGGGAGCTGTTTTTT.

Written as DNA, the CDR3 is TGTGCCTGGAGTGTATTGACCGGGGAGCTGTTTTTT. It codes for CAWSVLTGELFF. The chain has TRBV30 and TRBJ2-2; D is undetermined. This CDR3 is 12 amino acids long. Trimming took off 0 bases at V and 5 bases at J, with 4 bases between the two ends. In germline, CDR1 is GTSNPN, CDR2 SVGIG (reference sequence).

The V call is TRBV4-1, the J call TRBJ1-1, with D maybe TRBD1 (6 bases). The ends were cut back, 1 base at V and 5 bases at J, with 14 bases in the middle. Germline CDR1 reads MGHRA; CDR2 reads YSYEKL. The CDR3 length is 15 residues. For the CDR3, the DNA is TGCGCCAGCAGCCAAGTTGGCGGGGGGCCAACTGAAGCTTTCTTT. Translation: CASSQVGGGPTEAFF.

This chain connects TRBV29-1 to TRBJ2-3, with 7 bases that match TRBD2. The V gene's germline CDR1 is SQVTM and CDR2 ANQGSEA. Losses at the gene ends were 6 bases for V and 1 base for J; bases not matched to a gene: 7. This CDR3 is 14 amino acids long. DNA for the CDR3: TGCAGCGTCGGGACTACGTTCCGCACAGATACGCAGTATTTT. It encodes CSVGTTFRTDTQYF.

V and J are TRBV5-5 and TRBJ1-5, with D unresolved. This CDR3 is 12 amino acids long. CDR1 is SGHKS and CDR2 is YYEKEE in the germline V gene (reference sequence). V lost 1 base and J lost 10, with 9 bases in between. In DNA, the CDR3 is TGTGCCAGCAGCTTGAATTTCGAACCCCAGCATTTT. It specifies CASSLNFEPQHF.

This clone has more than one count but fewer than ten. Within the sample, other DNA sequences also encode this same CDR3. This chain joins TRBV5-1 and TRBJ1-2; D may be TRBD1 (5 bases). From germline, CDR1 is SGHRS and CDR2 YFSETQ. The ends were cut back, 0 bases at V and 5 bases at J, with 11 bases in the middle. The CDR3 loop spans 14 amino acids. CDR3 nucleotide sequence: TGCGCCAGCAGCTTGGGAGGGGAGGGGTATGGCTACACCTTC. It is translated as CASSLGGEGYGYTF.

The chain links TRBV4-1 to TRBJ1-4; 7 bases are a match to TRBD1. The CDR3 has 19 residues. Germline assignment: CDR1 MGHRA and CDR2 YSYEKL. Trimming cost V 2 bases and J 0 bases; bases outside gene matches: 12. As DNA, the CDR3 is TGCGCCAGCAGCCAAAGTTCGACAGGGCCCCTGGCAACTAATGAAAAACTGTTTTTT. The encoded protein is CASSQSSTGPLATNEKLFF.

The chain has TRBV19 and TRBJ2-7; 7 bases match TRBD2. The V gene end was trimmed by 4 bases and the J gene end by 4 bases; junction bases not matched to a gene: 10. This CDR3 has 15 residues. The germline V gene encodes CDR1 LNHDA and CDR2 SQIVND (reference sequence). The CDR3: CASSTTSGTTYEQYF. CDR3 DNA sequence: TGTGCCAGTAGTACAACATCCGGGACTACGTACGAGCAGTACTTC.

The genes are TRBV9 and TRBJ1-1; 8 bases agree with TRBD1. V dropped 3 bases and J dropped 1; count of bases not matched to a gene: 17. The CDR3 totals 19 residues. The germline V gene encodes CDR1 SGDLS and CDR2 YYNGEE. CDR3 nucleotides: TGTGCCAGCAGCGCTGGCCTGAAAGGCGAAGGACAGGGGAACACTGAAGCTTTCTTT. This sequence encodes CASSAGLKGEGQGNTEAFF.

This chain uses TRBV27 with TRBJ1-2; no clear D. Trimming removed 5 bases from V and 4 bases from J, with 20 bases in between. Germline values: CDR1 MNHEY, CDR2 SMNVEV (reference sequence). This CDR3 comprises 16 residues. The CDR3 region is CASSPAAVTRGYGYTF. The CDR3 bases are TGTGCCAGCAGTCCCGCGGCGGTCACCCGGGGCTATGGCTACACCTTC.

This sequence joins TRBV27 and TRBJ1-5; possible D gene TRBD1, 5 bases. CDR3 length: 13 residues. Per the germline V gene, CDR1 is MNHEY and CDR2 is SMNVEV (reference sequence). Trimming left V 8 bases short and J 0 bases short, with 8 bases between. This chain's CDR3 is CASRRGSNQPQHF. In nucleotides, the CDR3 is TGTGCCAGCCGAAGGGGTAGCAATCAGCCCCAGCATTTT.

The CDR3, as DNA: TGTGCCAGCAGTGAAAGAGTAGGGGGGACAAACAATGAGCAGTTCTTC. Translating gives CASSERVGGTNNEQFF. This chain connects TRBV25-1 to TRBJ2-1; D tentatively fits TRBD1 or TRBD2 (6 bases each). This CDR3 spans 16 amino acids. V was shortened by 2 bases and J by 5 bases, with 16 bases between the two germline ends. Germline V gives CDR1 MGHDK, CDR2 SYGVNS. Complete variable domain (other parts from reference TRBV25-1 and TRBJ2-1): EADIYQTPRYLVIGTGKKITLECSQTMGHDKMYWYQQDPGMELHLIHYSYGVNSTEKGDLSSESTVSRIRTEHFPLTLESARPSHTSQYLCASSERVGGTNNEQFFGPGTRLTVL.

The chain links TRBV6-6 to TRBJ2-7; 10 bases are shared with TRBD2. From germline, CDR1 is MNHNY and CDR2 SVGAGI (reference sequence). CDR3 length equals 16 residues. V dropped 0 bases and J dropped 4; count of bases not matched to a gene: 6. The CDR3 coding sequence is TGTGCCAGCAGTTACTCGTGGCTAGCGGGAGATTACGAGCAGTACTTC. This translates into CASSYSWLAGDYEQYF.

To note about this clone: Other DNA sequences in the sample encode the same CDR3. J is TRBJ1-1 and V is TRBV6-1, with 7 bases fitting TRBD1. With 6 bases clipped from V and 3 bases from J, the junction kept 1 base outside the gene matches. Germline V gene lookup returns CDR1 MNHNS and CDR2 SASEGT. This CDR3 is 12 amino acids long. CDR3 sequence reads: CASSDRDTEAFF. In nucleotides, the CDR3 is TGTGCCAGCAGCGACAGGGACACTGAAGCTTTCTTT.

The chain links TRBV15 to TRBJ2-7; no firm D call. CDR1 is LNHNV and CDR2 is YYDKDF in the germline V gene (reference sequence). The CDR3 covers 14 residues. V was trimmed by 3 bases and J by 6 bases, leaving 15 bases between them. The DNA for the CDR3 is TGTGCCACCAGCAGTCAGGAAGAACACCCCGAGCAGTACTTC. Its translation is CATSSQEEHPEQYF.

The CDR3 here is CASSEFTGQGRSPLHF. The CDR3 DNA follows: TGTGCCAGCAGTGAATTTACGGGACAGGGACGGTCACCCCTCCACTTT. The chain joins TRBV6-1 to TRBJ1-6; 9 positions agree with TRBD1. The CDR3 sequence is 16 residues long. The germline CDR1 and CDR2 sequences are MNHNS and SASEGT. V shed 2 bases, J shed 10 bases, and the junction held 9 bases outside the gene matches.

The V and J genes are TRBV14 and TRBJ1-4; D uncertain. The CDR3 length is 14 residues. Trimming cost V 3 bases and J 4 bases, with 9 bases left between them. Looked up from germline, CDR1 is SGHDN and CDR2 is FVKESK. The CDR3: CASSHPGFNEKLFF. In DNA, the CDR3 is TGTGCCAGCAGCCATCCCGGCTTTAATGAAAAACTGTTTTTT.

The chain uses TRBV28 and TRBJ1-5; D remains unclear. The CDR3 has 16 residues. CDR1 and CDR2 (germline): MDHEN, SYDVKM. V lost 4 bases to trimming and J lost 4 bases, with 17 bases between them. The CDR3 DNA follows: TGTGCCAGCAGTTCCTCCGCAGTGAGTTTAAATCAGCCCCAGCATTTT. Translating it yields CASSSSAVSLNQPQHF.

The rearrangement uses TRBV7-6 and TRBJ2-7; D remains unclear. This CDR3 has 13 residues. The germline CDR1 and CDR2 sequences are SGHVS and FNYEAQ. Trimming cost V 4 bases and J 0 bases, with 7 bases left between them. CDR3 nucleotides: TGTGCCAGCAGCTCAGCAATCTCCTACGAGCAGTACTTC. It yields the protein CASSSAISYEQYF. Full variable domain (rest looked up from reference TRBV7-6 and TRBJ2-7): GAGVSQSPRYKVTKRGQDVALRCDPISGHVSLYWYRQALGQGPEFLTYFNYEAQQDKSGLPNDRFSAERPEGSISTLTIQRTEQRDSAMYRCASSSAISYEQYFGPGTRLTVT.